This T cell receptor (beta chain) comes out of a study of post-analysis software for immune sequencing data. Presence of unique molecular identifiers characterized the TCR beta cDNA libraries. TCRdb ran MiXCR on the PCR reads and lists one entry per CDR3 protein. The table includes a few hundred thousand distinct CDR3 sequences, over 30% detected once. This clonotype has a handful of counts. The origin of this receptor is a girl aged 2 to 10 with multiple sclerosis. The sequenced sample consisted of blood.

The CDR3 here is CSARPSRGSDEAFF. The CDR3 region has the DNA TGCAGTGCTAGACCTTCCCGAGGATCGGACGAAGCTTTCTTT. The chain combines TRBV20-1 with TRBJ1-1; D gene uncertain. The CDR3 spans 14 residues. Germline CDR1 DFQATT, CDR2 SNEGSKA (reference sequence). V shed 2 bases and J shed 8 bases, with 18 bases lying between them.